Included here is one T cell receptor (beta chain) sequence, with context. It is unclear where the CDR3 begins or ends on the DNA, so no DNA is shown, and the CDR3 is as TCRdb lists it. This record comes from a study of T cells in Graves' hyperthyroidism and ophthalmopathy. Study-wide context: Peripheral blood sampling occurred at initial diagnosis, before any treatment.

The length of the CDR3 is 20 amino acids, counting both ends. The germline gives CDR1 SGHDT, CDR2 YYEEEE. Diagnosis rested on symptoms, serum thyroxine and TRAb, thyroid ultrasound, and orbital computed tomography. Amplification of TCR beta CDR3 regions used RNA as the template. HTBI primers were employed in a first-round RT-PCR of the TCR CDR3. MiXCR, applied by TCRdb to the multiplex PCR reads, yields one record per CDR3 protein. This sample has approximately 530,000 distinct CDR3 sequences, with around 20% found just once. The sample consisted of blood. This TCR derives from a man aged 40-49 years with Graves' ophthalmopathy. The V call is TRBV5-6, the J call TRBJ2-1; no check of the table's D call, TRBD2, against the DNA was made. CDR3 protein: CASSFYICSARLAVPWEQFF.